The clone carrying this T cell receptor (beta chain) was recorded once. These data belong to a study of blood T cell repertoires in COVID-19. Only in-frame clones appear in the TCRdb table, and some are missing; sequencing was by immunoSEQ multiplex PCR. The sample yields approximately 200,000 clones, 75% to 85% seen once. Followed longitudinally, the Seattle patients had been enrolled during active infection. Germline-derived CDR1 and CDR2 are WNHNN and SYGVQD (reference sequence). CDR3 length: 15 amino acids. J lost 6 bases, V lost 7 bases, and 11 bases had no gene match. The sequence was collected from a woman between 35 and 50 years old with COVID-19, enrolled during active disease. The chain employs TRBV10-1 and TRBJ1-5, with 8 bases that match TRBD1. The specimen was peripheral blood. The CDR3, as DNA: TGCGCCAGCACCCCACAGGGGGGAATAGGTCAGCCCCAGCATTTT. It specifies CASTPQGGIGQPQHF.